This T cell receptor (beta chain) comes out of a study of Ad26.COV2.S vaccination and SARS-CoV-2 variants. Study-wide context: Once, or twice with 56 days between doses, Ad26.COV2.S was given intramuscularly.

Noted treatment: around 19 received Ad26.COV2.S at low or high dose, single or two shots; about five received placebo; per-sample allocation not given. Sampling was performed 63 days after the first vaccine or placebo injection. Assay: immunoSEQ multiplex PCR; the TCRdb copy retains only in-frame clones and omits some. The profile shows about 390,000 clones, 88% of them singletons. V was pared by 1 base and J by 4 bases, with 10 bases of the junction left unmatched. This CDR3 region has 18 residues. Germline V gene lookup returns CDR1 LGHDT and CDR2 YNNKEL (reference sequence). The clonotype was recovered from a person between 18 and 65 years old who received the Ad26.COV2.S COVID-19 vaccine or a placebo. The starting material was peripheral blood, obtained in a trial of Ad26.COV2.S vaccine versus placebo. V usage is TRBV3-1 (or the pseudogene TRBV3-2) and J usage is TRBJ2-5; 12 bases are a match to TRBD2. The CDR3 sequence is CASSQVLAGGPEGETQYF. CDR3 coding DNA: TGTGCCAGCAGCCAAGTTCTAGCGGGGGGGCCGGAGGGAGAGACCCAGTACTTC.